Listed here are 7 T cell receptor beta chains from one sample, sequenced in a study of immune cell composition in non-small cell lung cancer. Normal lung was taken at the farthest possible site, at least 3 cm from tumour. Clones were sequenced by immunoSEQ multiplex PCR, and TCRdb holds only the in-frame ones, with some missing. The repertoire holds 5,200 or so clones, with roughly 84% as singletons. Sequences were obtained from non-adjacent lung tissue. Every receptor here comes from a human donor with non-small cell lung cancer. Some clones in this sample may be carry-over from other donors' samples.

The CDR3 DNA reads TGTGCCAGCAGTGAAAAGATACAGGGGTGGGTGAGTGAAAAACTGTTTTTT. Its protein product is CASSEKIQGWVSEKLFF. The chain has TRBV6-1 and TRBJ1-4; TRBD1 matches 7 bases. The CDR3 contains 17 residues. The J segment lost 7 bases and the V segment lost 2 bases, leaving 13 bases of the junction unmatched. CDR1 is MNHNS and CDR2 is SASEGT in the germline V gene.

The genes are TRBV7-9 and TRBJ2-7; a possible D gene is TRBD1 (5 bases). Germline V gene sequence: CDR1 SEHNR, CDR2 FQNEAQ (reference sequence). With 2 bases removed from V and 1 base from J, the gap between germline ends came to 12 bases. This CDR3 is built from 15 residues. Written as DNA, the CDR3 is TGTGCCAGCAGCTTAAGCCTCGACAGTTCCTACGAGCAGTACTTC. It is translated as CASSLSLDSSYEQYF.

This clone has only one observation. The chain joins TRBV27 to TRBJ2-7, with D tentatively TRBD2 (6 bases). V gave up 5 bases and J gave up 0 bases, with 14 bases separating them. CDR3 length equals 15 residues. Germline assignment: CDR1 MNHEY and CDR2 SMNVEV (reference sequence). CDR3: CASSLGGRISYEQYF. In DNA, the CDR3 is TGTGCCAGCAGTCTGGGGGGACGGATCTCCTACGAGCAGTACTTC.

The rearrangement links TRBV5-1 to TRBJ2-7; TRBD2 matches 14 bases. The CDR3 is 16 residues long. The germline CDR1 and CDR2 sequences are SGHRS and YFSETQ. The ends lost 3 bases at V and 3 bases at J; junction bases unmatched: 5. The CDR3, as DNA: TGCGCCAGCAGCTCCGGACTAGCGGGAGGAATCTACGAGCAGTACTTC. This translates into CASSSGLAGGIYEQYF.

The chain's CDR3 is CSVGRPGETQYF. The CDR3 DNA reads TGCAGCGTTGGACGGCCCGGGGAGACCCAGTACTTC. The chain joins TRBV29-1 to TRBJ2-5; the D is unclear. Trimming removed 4 bases from V and 5 bases from J, with 11 bases in between. The CDR3 sequence is 12 residues long. In germline, CDR1 is SQVTM, CDR2 ANQGSEA.

The V call is TRBV6-1, the J call TRBJ1-2, with 8 bases matching TRBD1. The length of the CDR3 is 13 residues. V trimming: 5 bases; J trimming: 7 bases; junction bases outside the gene matches: 6. Germline V gene data show CDR1 as MNHNS and CDR2 as SASEGT. The CDR3 sequence is CASSPQGEGGYTF. The CDR3 region has the DNA TGTGCCAGCAGTCCACAGGGGGAGGGTGGCTACACCTTC.

This clone was observed a single time. DNA for the CDR3: TGTGCCATCAGTGAGTCGAGGGCCATTCCACGCACAGATACGCAGTATTTT. Amino acids: CAISESRAIPRTDTQYF. The chain has TRBV10-3 and TRBJ2-3; possible D gene TRBD2, 5 bases. Germline assignment: CDR1 ENHRY and CDR2 SYGVKD. The CDR3 is 17 residues long. V was clipped by 0 bases and J by 1 base, with 14 bases between them.